This T cell receptor (beta chain) is from a study of shared clonotypes between healthy human individuals. Whole-study results and caveats: As a rule, naive subsets had a larger estimated richness than memory subsets.

Per the germline V gene, CDR1 is SGHTA and CDR2 is FQGNSA. The CDR3 has 15 amino acids. Trimming took off 1 base at V and 0 bases at J, with 7 bases between the two ends. Remarks on this clone: Its antigen remains unidentified.

Profiled with immunoSEQ multiplex PCR; TCRdb holds only in-frame clones, not every one. Counted here are some 1.4 million clones, roughly 96% occurring once; the ten biggest clones make up approximately 1%. The J gene is TRBJ1-5, the V gene TRBV7-2; D is unclear. This clonotype was obtained from a man aged 30 to 45 in good health. Sequenced material: naive CD4+ T cells sorted from blood. Subset here: CD45RA+ positively selected. CDR3 in amino acids: CASSLGGSSNQPQHF. The CDR3 region has the DNA TGTGCCAGCAGCTTAGGAGGGTCTAGCAATCAGCCCCAGCATTTT.